The 8 T cell receptor beta chains below were found in one sample sequenced in a study of OX40 agonist ivuxolimab in advanced cancers. The data were produced by immunoSEQ multiplex PCR, yet TCRdb's version contains in-frame clones alone and is incomplete. The sample lists about 51,000 clones; around four fifths were seen once. The sequencing here drew on CD4+ or CD8+ T cells sorted from blood, taken in a trial of the OX40 agonist ivuxolimab. Source of these receptors: an adult with an advanced solid tumor such as melanoma, head and neck, liver or kidney cancer.

CDR3 sequence reads: CATTSTETQYF. DNA for the CDR3: TGTGCCACCACTAGTACAGAGACCCAGTACTTC. This sequence joins TRBV2 and TRBJ2-5; TRBD2 is a possible D gene (5 bases). Deletions cut 10 bases from V and 4 bases from J, with 10 bases between. Germline assignment: CDR1 SNHLY and CDR2 FYNNEI. There are 11 residues in the CDR3.

This chain connects TRBV15 to TRBJ2-5; D might be TRBD1 or TRBD2, each matching 5 bases. The J call is in doubt because the DNA end fits TRBJ2-7 better. Germline V gives CDR1 LNHNV, CDR2 YYDKDF (reference sequence). CDR3 size: 15 residues. The CDR3 is CATSRDRGLLNEQYF. DNA of the CDR3: TGTGCCACCAGCAGGGACCGGGGCTTACTAAACGAGCAGTACTTC.

This chain uses TRBV15 with TRBJ1-2; D gene uncertain. V lost 3 bases, J lost 2 bases, and 16 bases lay in between. Germline loops: CDR1 LNHNV, CDR2 YYDKDF (reference sequence). The CDR3 runs 16 residues. The CDR3 nucleotides read TGTGCCACCAGCAGTATACTACTGGGTGCCAACTATGGCTACACCTTC. Its translation: CATSSILLGANYGYTF.

This clone was seen a single time. This chain uses TRBV5-6 with TRBJ2-3, with 10 bases aligning to TRBD2. The CDR3 runs 16 residues. Germline V CDR1 and CDR2: SGHDT, YYEEEE. With V trimmed by 4 bases and J by 4 bases, 9 bases remained unmatched. The chain's CDR3 is CASSLQRGGLPDTQYF. The CDR3 region has the DNA TGTGCCAGCAGCCTGCAGCGGGGGGGACTCCCAGATACGCAGTATTTT.

V gene TRBV18 combines with J gene TRBJ2-1; D unclear. Trimming stripped 5 bases from V and 3 bases from J, with 8 bases between. CDR3 length equals 13 residues. Looked up from germline, CDR1 is KGHSH and CDR2 is LQKENI. The CDR3 sequence: CASSTDFYNEQFF. The DNA for the CDR3 is TGTGCCAGCTCAACAGACTTCTACAATGAGCAGTTCTTC.

The chain joins TRBV19 to TRBJ2-6, with 9 bases fitting TRBD1. Germline V gene lookup returns CDR1 LNHDA and CDR2 SQIVND (reference sequence). Trimming took 2 bases from V and 1 from J; bases not matched to a gene: 3. The CDR3 totals 17 residues. The CDR3 region has the DNA TGTGCCAGTAGTATAATGGACAGGGGATCTGGGGCCAACGTCCTGACTTTC. Amino acids: CASSIMDRGSGANVLTF.

This chain joins TRBV7-6 and TRBJ2-2; D tentatively reads TRBD1 or TRBD2 (5 bases each). This CDR3 is built from 15 residues. The V end was cut by 5 bases, the J end by 1 base, with 11 bases between. Germline lookup yields CDR1 SGHVS and CDR2 FNYEAQ. The CDR3, as DNA: TGTGCCAGCAGCGAGGGGCTGGGGAACACCGGGGAGCTGTTTTTT. Protein sequence: CASSEGLGNTGELFF.

This CDR3 reads CASSLGYSTYNEQFF. The CDR3 DNA reads as TGTGCCAGCAGCTTAGGGTATAGTACCTACAATGAGCAGTTCTTC. This chain links TRBV7-6 with TRBJ2-1; D is ambiguous. CDR1 and CDR2 from the germline V gene are SGHVS and FNYEAQ. This CDR3 spans 15 amino acids. V lost 1 base to trimming and J lost 2 bases, with 9 bases between them.